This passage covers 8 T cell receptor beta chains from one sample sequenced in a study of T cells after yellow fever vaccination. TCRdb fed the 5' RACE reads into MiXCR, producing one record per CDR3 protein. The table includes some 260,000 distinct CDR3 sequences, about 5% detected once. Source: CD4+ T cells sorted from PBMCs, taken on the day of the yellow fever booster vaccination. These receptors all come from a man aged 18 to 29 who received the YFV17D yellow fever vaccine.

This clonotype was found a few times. The CDR3 loop is CASMTGNQPQHF. In DNA form, the CDR3 reads TGTGCCAGTATGACGGGGAATCAGCCCCAGCATTTT. J is TRBJ1-5 and V is TRBV19, with D unresolved. The germline gives CDR1 LNHDA, CDR2 SQIVND (reference sequence). The V end was cut by 7 bases, the J end by 4 bases, with 8 bases between. This CDR3 region has 12 residues.

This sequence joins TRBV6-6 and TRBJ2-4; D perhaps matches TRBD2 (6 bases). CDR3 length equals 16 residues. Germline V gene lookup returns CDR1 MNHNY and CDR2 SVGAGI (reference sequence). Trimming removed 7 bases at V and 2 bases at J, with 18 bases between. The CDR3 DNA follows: TGTGCCAGCACCGGGGACGGGAGTAGGTCCAAAAACATTCAGTACTTC. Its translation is CASTGDGSRSKNIQYF.

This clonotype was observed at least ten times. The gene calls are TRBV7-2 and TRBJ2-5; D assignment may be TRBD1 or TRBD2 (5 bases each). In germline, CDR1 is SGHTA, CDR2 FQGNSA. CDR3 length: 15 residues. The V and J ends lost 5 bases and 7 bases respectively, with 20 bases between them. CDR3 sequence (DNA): TGTGCCAGCAGCCCCCGTGTAACGGGGCTGGGGACCCAGTACTTC. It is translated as CASSPRVTGLGTQYF.

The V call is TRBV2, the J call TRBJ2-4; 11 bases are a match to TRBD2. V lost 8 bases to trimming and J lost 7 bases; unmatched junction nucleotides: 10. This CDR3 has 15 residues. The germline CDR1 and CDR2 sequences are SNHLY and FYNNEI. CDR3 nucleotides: TGTGCCAGCCGTAGGGTAGCGGGGGGGCTGAACATTCAGTACTTC. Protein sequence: CASRRVAGGLNIQYF. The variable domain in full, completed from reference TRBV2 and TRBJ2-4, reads EPEVTQTPSHQVTQMGQEVILRCVPISNHLYFYWYRQILGQKVEFLVSFYNNEISEKSEIFDDQFSVERPDGSNFTLKIRSTKLEDSAMYFCASRRVAGGLNIQYFGAGTRLSVL.

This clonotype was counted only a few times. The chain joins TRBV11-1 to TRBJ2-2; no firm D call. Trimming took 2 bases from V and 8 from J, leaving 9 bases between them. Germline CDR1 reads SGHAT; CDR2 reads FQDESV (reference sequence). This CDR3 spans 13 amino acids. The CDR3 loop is CASSLTRSGELFF. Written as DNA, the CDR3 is TGTGCCAGCAGCTTAACACGGTCAGGGGAGCTGTTTTTT.

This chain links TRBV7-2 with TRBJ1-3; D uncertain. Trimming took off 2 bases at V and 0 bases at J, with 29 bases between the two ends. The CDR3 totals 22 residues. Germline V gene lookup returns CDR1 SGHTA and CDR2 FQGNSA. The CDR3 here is CASSLPARSPPRSMDSGNTIYF. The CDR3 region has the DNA TGTGCCAGCAGCTTACCAGCACGTTCGCCCCCGAGATCCATGGACTCTGGAAACACCATATATTTT. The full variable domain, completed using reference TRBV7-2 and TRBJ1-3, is GAGVSQSPSNKVTEKGKDVELRCDPISGHTALYWYRQSLGQGLEFLIYFQGNSAPDKSGLPSDRFSAERTGGSVSTLTIQRTQQEDSAVYLCASSLPARSPPRSMDSGNTIYFGEGSWLTVV.

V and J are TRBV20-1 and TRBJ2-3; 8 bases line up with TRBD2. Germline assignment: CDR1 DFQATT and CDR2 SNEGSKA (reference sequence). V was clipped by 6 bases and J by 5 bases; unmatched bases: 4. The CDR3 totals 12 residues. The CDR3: CSAGTRRDTQYF. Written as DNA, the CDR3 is TGCAGTGCCGGGACTAGGAGAGATACGCAGTATTTT.

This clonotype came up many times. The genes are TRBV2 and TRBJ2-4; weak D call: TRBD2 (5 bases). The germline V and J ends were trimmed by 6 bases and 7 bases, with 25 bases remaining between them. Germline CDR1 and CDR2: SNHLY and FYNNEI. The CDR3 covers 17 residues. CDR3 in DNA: TGTGCCAGCAGCCAGCACCCCAGGACTCTTGCCCCCAACATTCAGTACTTC. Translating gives CASSQHPRTLAPNIQYF. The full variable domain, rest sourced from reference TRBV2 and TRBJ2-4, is EPEVTQTPSHQVTQMGQEVILRCVPISNHLYFYWYRQILGQKVEFLVSFYNNEISEKSEIFDDQFSVERPDGSNFTLKIRSTKLEDSAMYFCASSQHPRTLAPNIQYFGAGTRLSVL.